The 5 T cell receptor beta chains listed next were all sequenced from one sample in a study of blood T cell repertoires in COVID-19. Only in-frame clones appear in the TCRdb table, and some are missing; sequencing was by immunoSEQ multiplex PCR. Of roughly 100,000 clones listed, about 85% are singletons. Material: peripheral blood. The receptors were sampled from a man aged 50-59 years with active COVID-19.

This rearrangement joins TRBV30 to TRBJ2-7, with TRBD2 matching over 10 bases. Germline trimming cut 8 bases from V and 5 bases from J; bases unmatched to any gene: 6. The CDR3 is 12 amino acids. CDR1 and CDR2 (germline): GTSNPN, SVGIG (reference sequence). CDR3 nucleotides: TGTGCCGGTAGCGGGGGGAGGAACGAGCAGTACTTC. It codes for CAGSGGRNEQYF.

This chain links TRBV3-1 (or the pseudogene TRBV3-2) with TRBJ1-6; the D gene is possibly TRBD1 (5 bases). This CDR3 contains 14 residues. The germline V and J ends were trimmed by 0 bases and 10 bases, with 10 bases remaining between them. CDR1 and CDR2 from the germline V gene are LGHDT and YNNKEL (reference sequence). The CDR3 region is CASSQEPSGSPLHF. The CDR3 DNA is TGTGCCAGCAGCCAAGAACCGTCAGGGTCACCCCTCCACTTT.

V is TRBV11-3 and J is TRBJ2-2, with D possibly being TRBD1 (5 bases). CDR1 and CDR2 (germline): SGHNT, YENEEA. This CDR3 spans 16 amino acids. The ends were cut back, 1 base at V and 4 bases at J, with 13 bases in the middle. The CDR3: CASSLGDQGFTGELFF. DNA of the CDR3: TGTGCCAGCAGCTTAGGGGATCAGGGTTTCACCGGGGAGCTGTTTTTT.

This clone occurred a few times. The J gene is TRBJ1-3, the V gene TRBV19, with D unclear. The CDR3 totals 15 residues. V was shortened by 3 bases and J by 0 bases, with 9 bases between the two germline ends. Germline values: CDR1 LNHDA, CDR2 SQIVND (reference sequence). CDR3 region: CASSIGRISGNTIYF. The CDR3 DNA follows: TGTGCCAGTAGTATCGGTCGAATCTCTGGAAACACCATATATTTT.

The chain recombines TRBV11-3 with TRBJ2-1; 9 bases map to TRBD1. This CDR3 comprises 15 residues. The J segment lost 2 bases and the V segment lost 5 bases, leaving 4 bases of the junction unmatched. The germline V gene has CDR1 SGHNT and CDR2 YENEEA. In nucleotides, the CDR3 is TGTGCCAGCAGCCCCGGGACAGGGCCCTACAATGAGCAGTTCTTC. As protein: CASSPGTGPYNEQFF.